This T cell receptor (beta chain) was identified during a study of T cells in Graves' hyperthyroidism and ophthalmopathy. In the study overall: It was at initial diagnosis, before any treatment, that peripheral blood was collected.

TCR beta CDR3 regions were amplified from RNA transcripts. Primed by the HTBI set, a first-round RT-PCR was run on the TCR CDR3. TCRdb re-analysed the multiplex PCR reads in MiXCR, keeping a single row per CDR3 protein. The table shows 330,000 or so distinct CDR3 sequences, with around a sixth occurring only once. This clonotype appeared many times. CDR1 MNHNS and CDR2 SASEGT come from the germline V gene. The length of the CDR3 is 15 residues. After removal of 4 bases from V and 6 bases from J, the junction contained 6 bases not matched to a gene. The sequence was collected from a woman aged 40-49 years with Graves' ophthalmopathy. Sample: blood. The V call is TRBV6-1, the J call TRBJ2-2; 9 nucleotides align to TRBD2. The CDR3 loop reads CASSGGLAVAGELFF. As DNA, the CDR3 is TGTGCCAGCAGTGGGGGACTAGCTGTTGCCGGGGAGCTGTTTTTT.